This passage covers 19 T cell receptor beta chains from one sample sequenced in a study of sequential checkpoint blockade in melanoma. Method: immunoSEQ multiplex PCR; TCRdb's copy keeps in-frame clones and lacks some. The sample holds about 2,000 clones; 25% to 35% are singletons and the top ten take under 25%. Documented treatment: randomized to nivolumab then ipilimumab (arm A) or the reverse (arm B). The sample in question was tumor tissue (inferred from file names), obtained from a patient given nivolumab and ipilimumab in sequence. The receptors originated from a human donor with melanoma.

This chain connects TRBV10-3 to TRBJ1-6, with TRBD1 identical over 11 bases. Germline loops: CDR1 ENHRY, CDR2 SYGVKD. V dropped 10 bases and J dropped 10; count of bases not matched to a gene: 12. The length of the CDR3 is 15 residues. As DNA, the CDR3 is TGTGCCACCAAAGTCGGACAGGGGGCAGGGTCACCCCTCCACTTT. Translated: CATKVGQGAGSPLHF.

This chain links TRBV18 with TRBJ2-3; maybe TRBD1 (6 bases). V was shortened by 2 bases and J by 2 bases, with 11 bases between the two germline ends. Per the germline V gene, CDR1 is KGHSH and CDR2 is LQKENI. There are 15 residues in the CDR3. The chain's CDR3 is CASSPMTGPTDTQYF. CDR3 in DNA: TGTGCCAGCTCACCAATGACAGGACCCACAGATACGCAGTATTTT.

V gene TRBV6-8 combines with J gene TRBJ1-3; D gene uncertain. CDR1 and CDR2 from the germline V gene are MNHGY and SAAAGT. Trimming stripped 4 bases from V and 2 bases from J, with 15 bases between. CDR3 length: 16 residues. CDR3: CASSSSQRVAGNTIYF. As DNA, the CDR3 is TGTGCCAGCAGTTCCTCGCAACGGGTGGCTGGAAACACCATATATTTT.

In its sample, this clone ranks as large. The genes are TRBV4-1 and TRBJ2-1; D unresolved. Deletions cut 2 bases from V and 6 bases from J, with 14 bases between. The germline V gene encodes CDR1 MGHRA and CDR2 YSYEKL. The CDR3 is made up of 15 amino acids. This chain's CDR3 is CASSQRPERSNEQFF. CDR3 in DNA: TGCGCCAGCAGCCAACGACCAGAAAGAAGCAATGAGCAGTTCTTC.

This clone was counted only a few times. The V gene is TRBV6-8, the J gene TRBJ2-1; 8 nucleotides match TRBD2. This CDR3 comprises 15 residues. Looked up from germline, CDR1 is MNHGY and CDR2 is SAAAGT. V shed 0 bases, J shed 4 bases, and the junction held 2 bases outside the gene matches. The CDR3 is CASSYSRGAYNEQFF. The CDR3 nucleotides read TGTGCCAGCAGTTACTCGCGGGGGGCATACAATGAGCAGTTCTTC.

This clone was found a few times. V gene TRBV11-3 combines with J gene TRBJ1-1; D is undetermined. The germline V and J ends were trimmed by 5 bases and 1 base, with 14 bases remaining between them. In germline, CDR1 is SGHNT, CDR2 YENEEA. This CDR3 spans 15 amino acids. CDR3 protein: CASSQGGSKNTEAFF. The CDR3 coding sequence is TGTGCCAGCAGCCAAGGCGGGTCGAAGAACACTGAAGCTTTCTTT.

By its share, this clone is large. The CDR3 reads CASSALGHTRNNEQFF. Here the CDR3 DNA reads TGTGCCAGCAGCGCCCTAGGGCACACTAGAAACAATGAGCAGTTCTTC. The V call is TRBV11-3, the J call TRBJ2-1; TRBD2 is a possible D gene (5 bases). Germline values: CDR1 SGHNT, CDR2 YENEEA. The CDR3 loop spans 16 amino acids. V lost 5 bases, J lost 5 bases, and 19 bases lay in between.

The rearrangement uses TRBV6-8 and TRBJ2-5; 8 bases match TRBD2. CDR3 length: 15 amino acids. The germline V gene has CDR1 MNHGY and CDR2 SAAAGT. V lost 5 bases to trimming and J lost 3 bases; unmatched junction nucleotides: 8. Written as DNA, the CDR3 is TGTGCCAGCAGTCCCCCGGGAGGGGGAAAAGAGACCCAGTACTTC. Translated: CASSPPGGGKETQYF.

This chain joins TRBV5-1 and TRBJ1-1; perhaps TRBD1 as D (5 bases). This CDR3 has 14 residues. V lost 4 bases to trimming and J lost 1 base, with 11 bases between them. Germline values: CDR1 SGHRS, CDR2 YFSETQ. CDR3 residues: CASSQDTSNTEAFF. CDR3 sequence (DNA): TGCGCCAGCAGCCAGGACACCTCGAACACTGAAGCTTTCTTT.

The V gene is TRBV22-1, the J gene TRBJ2-7; the table gives TRBD2 as D, unverified against the DNA. TRBV22-1 is a pseudogene locus. The CDR3 is 12 amino acids. The CDR3 protein is CASSLEGREQYF. In nucleotides, the CDR3 is TGTGCCAGCAGTCTCGAAGGGAGGGAGCAGTACTTC.

The rearrangement uses TRBV15 and TRBJ1-1; D gene ambiguous. The germline gives CDR1 LNHNV, CDR2 YYDKDF (reference sequence). The V and J ends lost 5 bases and 10 bases respectively, with 20 bases between them. The CDR3 runs 14 residues. The CDR3 sequence is CATSSRELHSGAFF. Here the CDR3 DNA reads TGTGCCACCAGCTCCCGGGAGCTTCACTCGGGAGCTTTCTTT.

The V and J genes are TRBV15 and TRBJ1-3; D is unresolved. CDR1 is LNHNV, CDR2 YYDKDF, per germline (reference sequence). The CDR3 loop spans 14 amino acids. Trimming stripped 0 bases from V and 10 bases from J, with 13 bases between. The CDR3 spells CATSRDGAALTIYF. CDR3 bases: TGTGCCACCAGCAGAGACGGCGCAGCTCTGACCATATATTTT.

The chain recombines TRBV1 with TRBJ1-5. TRBV1 is a recognized pseudogene. The CDR3 totals 15 residues. The CDR3 DNA reads as TGCGCCAGCAGCCAAGTTCAGGGCCCGGGGGGGCCCCAGCATTTT. Its protein product is CASSQVQGPGGPQHF.

This clone has a handful of counts. The chain has TRBV12-5 and TRBJ1-4, with TRBD1 as a possible D gene (6 bases). Germline V CDR1 and CDR2: LGHNT, FRNRAP. Trimming shortened V by 1 base and J by 0 bases, and 9 bases separated the two germline ends. The CDR3 has 16 residues. The CDR3 spells CASGLGNRATNEKLFF. The DNA of the CDR3 is TGTGCTAGTGGTTTGGGAAACAGGGCAACTAATGAAAAACTGTTTTTT.

This clone is categorized as medium-sized (0.01 to 0.1%). CDR3 coding DNA: TGTGCCAGCAGCTCCCGTCCACATGGGGCCAACGTCCTGACTTTC. Its protein is CASSSRPHGANVLTF. The chain has TRBV11-3 and TRBJ2-6; unclear D gene. Trimming shortened V by 4 bases and J by 3 bases, and 10 bases separated the two germline ends. This CDR3 is 15 amino acids long. Germline loops: CDR1 SGHNT, CDR2 YENEEA.

The chain has TRBV19 and TRBJ2-6; D might be TRBD1 (5 bases). The CDR3 has 14 residues. Germline V gene lookup returns CDR1 LNHDA and CDR2 SQIVND (reference sequence). The germline V and J ends were trimmed by 5 bases and 3 bases, with 8 bases remaining between them. The CDR3 region is CASSWGRGANVLTF. CDR3 sequence (DNA): TGTGCCAGTAGTTGGGGCCGTGGGGCCAACGTCCTGACTTTC.

This clone is deemed large. The V gene is TRBV15, the J gene TRBJ2-2, with D tentatively TRBD2 (6 bases). Germline loops: CDR1 LNHNV, CDR2 YYDKDF (reference sequence). V was trimmed by 5 bases and J by 7 bases, leaving 20 bases between them. The CDR3 sequence is 16 residues long. CDR3 coding DNA: TGTGCCACCAGCCCAACTAGCCCCGGACTCGTCGGGGAGCTGTTTTTT. Its protein is CATSPTSPGLVGELFF.

The J gene is TRBJ1-3, the V gene TRBV18, with 8 bases matching TRBD1. The CDR3 has 15 residues. CDR1 is KGHSH and CDR2 is LQKENI in the germline V gene. Trimming at V came to 1 base and at J to 4 bases, leaving 3 bases not matched to a gene. The CDR3 sequence: CASSPQTGAGNTIYF. CDR3 DNA sequence: TGTGCCAGCTCACCACAGACAGGGGCGGGAAACACCATATATTTT. The full variable domain, its missing parts supplied by reference TRBV18 and TRBJ1-3, is NAGVMQNPRHLVRRRGQEARLRCSPMKGHSHVYWYRQLPEEGLKFMVYLQKENIIDESGMPKERFSAEFPKEGPSILRIQQVVRGDSAAYFCASSPQTGAGNTIYFGEGSWLTVV.

The gene calls are TRBV6-1 and TRBJ1-4, with D perhaps TRBD1 (5 bases). The CDR3 covers 16 residues. Germline CDR1 reads MNHNS; CDR2 reads SASEGT. Trimming shortened V by 1 base and J by 8 bases, and 17 bases separated the two germline ends. For the CDR3, the DNA is TGTGCCAGCAGTGAAGGGGTCGGGGGTCTCGGCGAAAAACTGTTTTTT. Protein sequence: CASSEGVGGLGEKLFF.